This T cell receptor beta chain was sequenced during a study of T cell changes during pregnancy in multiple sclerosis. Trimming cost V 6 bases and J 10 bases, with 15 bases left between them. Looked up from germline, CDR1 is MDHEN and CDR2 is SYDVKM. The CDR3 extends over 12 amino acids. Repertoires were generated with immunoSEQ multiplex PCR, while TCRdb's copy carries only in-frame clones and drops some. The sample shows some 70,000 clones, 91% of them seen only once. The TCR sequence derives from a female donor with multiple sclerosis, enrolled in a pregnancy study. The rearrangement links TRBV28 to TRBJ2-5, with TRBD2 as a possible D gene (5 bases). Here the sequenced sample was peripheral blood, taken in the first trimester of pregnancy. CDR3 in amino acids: CASSRPRGNQYF. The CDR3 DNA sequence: TGTGCCAGCAGCCGGCCCCGAGGGAACCAGTACTTC.